A single sample is the source of the 16 T cell receptor beta chains below, sequenced in a study of lymphopenia after photon versus proton radiotherapy. Using immunoSEQ multiplex PCR, the repertoire was profiled, and TCRdb retains in-frame clones only, with some absent. The sample has about 30,000 clones; about 90% are singletons. Source: peripheral blood, taken from a patient treated with photon-based radiotherapy. These receptors were taken from a woman aged 45 to 65 with pancreatic cancer.

The rearrangement joins TRBV15 to TRBJ2-7, with a weak D call TRBD1 (5 bases). The CDR3 runs to 14 residues. Between the trimmed V and J ends, which lost 0 bases and 4 bases, there was a span of 10 bases. Germline CDR1 is LNHNV and CDR2 is YYDKDF (reference sequence). CDR3 coding DNA: TGTGCCACCAGCAGAGATCGGGCAGGGTACGAGCAGTACTTC. Its translation is CATSRDRAGYEQYF.

J is TRBJ1-2 and V is TRBV6-5; D remains ambiguous. The CDR3 is made up of 15 amino acids. The V gene lost 0 bases and the J gene lost 3 bases, with 11 bases spanning the gap. Germline CDR1 is MNHEY and CDR2 is SVGAGI. CDR3 residues: CASSYSGGNHYGYTF. The CDR3 DNA reads as TGTGCCAGCAGTTACTCGGGCGGGAACCACTATGGCTACACCTTC.

The chain joins TRBV18 to TRBJ2-4, with 7 positions matching TRBD2. The CDR3 consists of 18 residues. In germline, CDR1 is KGHSH, CDR2 LQKENI. V gave up 6 bases and J gave up 0 bases; unmatched junction bases: 14. The CDR3 sequence is CASSPRGESPIAKNIQYF. DNA of the CDR3: TGTGCCAGCTCTCCTCGGGGGGAGTCCCCAATAGCCAAAAACATTCAGTACTTC.

J is TRBJ1-1 and V is TRBV7-6; D gene unclear. CDR1 is SGHVS, CDR2 FNYEAQ, per germline. Trimming pared 5 bases from V and 4 bases from J, leaving 11 bases between. There are 13 residues in the CDR3. The DNA for the CDR3 is TGTGCCAGCAGCCCTAGCCCTGGCACTGAAGCTTTCTTT. It encodes CASSPSPGTEAFF.

The chain couples TRBV25-1 to TRBJ2-5; D possibly uses TRBD1 or TRBD2 (5 bases each). V gave up 3 bases and J gave up 4 bases, with 9 bases separating them. Germline V gives CDR1 MGHDK, CDR2 SYGVNS. This CDR3 spans 13 amino acids. CDR3 nucleotides: TGTGCCAGCAGTGACTGGGGGAGAGAGACCCAGTACTTC. Residues: CASSDWGRETQYF.

This clone showed up just once. This chain joins TRBV30 and TRBJ2-3; D tentatively reads TRBD1 or TRBD2 (6 bases each). CDR3 size: 16 residues. The V end lost 0 bases, the J end lost 2 bases, and 15 bases lay between the germline ends. Per the germline V gene, CDR1 is GTSNPN and CDR2 is SVGIG (reference sequence). For the CDR3, the DNA is TGTGCCTGGAGTGTACGGGGGCCCCTGATCACAGATACGCAGTATTTT. Protein sequence: CAWSVRGPLITDTQYF.

The chain is built from TRBV19 and TRBJ2-3; D not resolved. The V gene lost 6 bases and the J gene lost 0 bases, with 10 bases spanning the gap. This CDR3 is 14 amino acids long. Per germline, CDR1 LNHDA and CDR2 SQIVND (reference sequence). The CDR3 DNA sequence: TGTGCCAGTAGCGGCGGTGCGAGCACAGATACGCAGTATTTT. This gives the protein CASSGGASTDTQYF.

The V and J genes are TRBV5-1 and TRBJ2-2; possible D gene TRBD2, 6 bases. Germline lookup yields CDR1 SGHRS and CDR2 YFSETQ. Trimming shortened V by 1 base and J by 7 bases, and 29 bases separated the two germline ends. The CDR3 spans 20 residues. CDR3 in DNA: TGCGCCAGCAGCTTGACAAAGGGGAGGTTAGAAGGGGCCCGTGACGGGGAGCTGTTTTTT. Its translation: CASSLTKGRLEGARDGELFF. The whole variable domain, remainder taken from reference TRBV5-1 and TRBJ2-2, is KAGVTQTPRYLIKTRGQQVTLSCSPISGHRSVSWYQQTPGQGLQFLFEYFSETQRNKGNFPGRFSGRQFSNSRSEMNVSTLELGDSALYLCASSLTKGRLEGARDGELFFGEGSRLTVL.

As concerns this clone: Mismatch with germline at one junction end may stem from a read error. The chain joins TRBV2 to TRBJ1-1; 9 nucleotides match TRBD1. The CDR3 runs to 13 residues. Germline V CDR1 and CDR2: SNHLY, FYNNEI. The CDR3 coding sequence is TGTGCCAGCAGTGAACTGGGGACAGGGAAAGGATCTTTC. Protein product: CASSELGTGKGSF.

The CDR3 nucleotides read TGTGCCACCAGCAGAGCTGGGCAGGGTGTACAGCCCCAGCATTTT. Protein: CATSRAGQGVQPQHF. The gene calls are TRBV15 and TRBJ1-5, with D perhaps TRBD1 (5 bases). The CDR3 loop spans 15 amino acids. Germline V CDR1 and CDR2: LNHNV, YYDKDF (reference sequence). Trimming took off 1 base at V and 7 bases at J, with 14 bases between the two ends.

The chain couples TRBV7-8 to TRBJ2-5; unclear D gene. Trimming cost V 7 bases and J 1 base, with 22 bases left between them. This CDR3 is built from 17 residues. Germline V gene lookup returns CDR1 SGHVS and CDR2 FQNEAQ. This chain's CDR3 is CASTRLTRPSPQETQYF. DNA for the CDR3: TGTGCCAGCACCAGATTGACCCGGCCCAGCCCCCAAGAGACCCAGTACTTC.

The gene calls are TRBV7-8 and TRBJ2-2, with 9 bases identical to TRBD1. The CDR3 extends over 16 amino acids. Trimming cost V 4 bases and J 4 bases; bases outside gene matches: 7. Germline V CDR1 and CDR2: SGHVS, FQNEAQ. The CDR3 loop reads CASSWGQGGGTGELFF. As DNA, the CDR3 is TGTGCCAGCAGCTGGGGACAGGGCGGGGGCACCGGGGAGCTGTTTTTT.

The chain's CDR3 is CASSLPWPDTQYF. CDR3 nucleotide sequence: TGTGCCAGCAGCCTCCCGTGGCCGGATACGCAGTATTTT. The chain uses TRBV6-6 and TRBJ2-3; D is unresolved. The CDR3 spans 13 residues. Germline-derived CDR1 and CDR2 are MNHNY and SVGAGI (reference sequence). V shed 6 bases and J shed 6 bases, with 13 bases lying between them.

This clone appeared once. This chain connects TRBV7-3 to TRBJ2-1, with 11 bases that match TRBD2. Trimming removed 5 bases from V and 4 bases from J; junction bases left unmatched: 4. There are 15 residues in the CDR3. Germline V gene data show CDR1 as SGHTA and CDR2 as FQGTGA. Here the CDR3 DNA reads TGTGCCAGCAGCAAACTAGCGGGAGAGTACAATGAGCAGTTCTTC. Translating it yields CASSKLAGEYNEQFF.

The V and J genes are TRBV28 and TRBJ1-5; maybe TRBD1 (5 bases). The V gene lost 2 bases and the J gene lost 1 base, with 9 bases spanning the gap. This CDR3 comprises 15 residues. In germline, CDR1 is MDHEN, CDR2 SYDVKM. CDR3: CASSLGGGSNQPQHF. The CDR3 DNA is TGTGCCAGCAGTTTAGGTGGGGGAAGCAATCAGCCCCAGCATTTT.

The genes are TRBV19 and TRBJ1-5; no firm D call. CDR1 LNHDA and CDR2 SQIVND come from the germline V gene (reference sequence). V lost 9 bases and J 4 bases, leaving 16 bases between the germline ends. CDR3 length: 14 amino acids. CDR3: CASSARQANQPQHF. CDR3 DNA sequence: TGTGCCAGCTCCGCCCGGCAGGCTAATCAGCCCCAGCATTTT.